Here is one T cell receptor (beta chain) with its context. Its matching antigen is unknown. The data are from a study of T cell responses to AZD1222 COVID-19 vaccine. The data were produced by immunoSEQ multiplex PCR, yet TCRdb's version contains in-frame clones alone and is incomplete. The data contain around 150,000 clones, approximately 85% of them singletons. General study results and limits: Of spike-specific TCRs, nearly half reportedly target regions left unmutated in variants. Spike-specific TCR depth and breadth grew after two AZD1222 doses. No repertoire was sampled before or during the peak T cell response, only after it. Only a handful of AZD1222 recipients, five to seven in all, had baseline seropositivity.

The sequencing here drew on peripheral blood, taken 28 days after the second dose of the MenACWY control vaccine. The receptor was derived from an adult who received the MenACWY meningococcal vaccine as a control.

This CDR3 is CASSRGLNQPQHF. CDR3 DNA sequence: TGTGCCAGCAGTCGCGGACTCAATCAGCCCCAGCATTTT. This sequence joins TRBV14 and TRBJ1-5; no reliable D call. This CDR3 has 13 residues. Between the trimmed V and J ends, which lost 6 bases and 3 bases, there was a span of 9 bases. Germline CDR1 SGHDN, CDR2 FVKESK. The complete variable domain, with remaining parts taken from reference TRBV14 and TRBJ1-5, reads EAGVTQFPSHSVIEKGQTVTLRCDPISGHDNLYWYRRVMGKEIKFLLHFVKESKQDESGMPNNRFLAERTGGTYSTLKVQPAELEDSGVYFCASSRGLNQPQHFGDGTRLSIL.